Each of the 7 T cell receptor beta chains below was sequenced from the same sample in a study of cytomegalovirus exposure and HLA in healthy donors. Vbeta (60) and Jbeta (13) primers were used in the PCR. Data came from immunoSEQ multiplex PCR; TCRdb stores just in-frame clones and leaves some out. The sample carries over 150,000 clones, 68% recorded once. Sequences were obtained from PBMCs. These receptors all come from a woman between 18 and 29 years old in good health and CMV-seropositive.

This chain uses TRBV2 with TRBJ1-5, with TRBD1 matching over 7 bases. J was trimmed by 6 bases and V by 6 bases; bases with no gene match: 8. This CDR3 spans 14 amino acids. Germline V gene data show CDR1 as SNHLY and CDR2 as FYNNEI. As DNA, the CDR3 is TGTGCCAGCAGAGAACAGGGGAGAGGTCAGCCCCAGCATTTT. Translated: CASREQGRGQPQHF.

The V and J genes are TRBV7-6 and TRBJ1-2, with D possibly matching TRBD1 (5 bases). The CDR3 spans 14 residues. Per the germline V gene, CDR1 is SGHVS and CDR2 is FNYEAQ. With 5 bases removed from V and 3 bases from J, the gap between germline ends came to 13 bases. CDR3 DNA sequence: TGTGCCAGCAGCGAAAGGGGTCATGACTATGGCTACACCTTC. It is translated as CASSERGHDYGYTF.

V is TRBV25-1 and J is TRBJ1-1; tentatively, D is TRBD1 (5 bases). Per the germline V gene, CDR1 is MGHDK and CDR2 is SYGVNS. This CDR3 comprises 15 residues. V lost 7 bases and J lost 0, with 15 bases in between. The CDR3 sequence: CASTRDRNMNTEAFF. In nucleotides, the CDR3 is TGTGCCAGCACCCGCGACAGAAATATGAACACTGAAGCTTTCTTT. Full variable domain (missing parts from reference TRBV25-1 and TRBJ1-1): EADIYQTPRYLVIGTGKKITLECSQTMGHDKMYWYQQDPGMELHLIHYSYGVNSTEKGDLSSESTVSRIRTEHFPLTLESARPSHTSQYLCASTRDRNMNTEAFFGQGTRLTVV.

V and J are TRBV28 and TRBJ2-7; D call uncertain. This CDR3 spans 12 amino acids. Germline values: CDR1 MDHEN, CDR2 SYDVKM. Trimming pared 5 bases from V and 0 bases from J, leaving 5 bases between. As DNA, the CDR3 is TGTGCCAGCAGTCTCCTCTCCTACGAGCAGTACTTC. Residues: CASSLLSYEQYF. Looking up the rest from reference TRBV28 and TRBJ2-7 gives the full variable domain: DVKVTQSSRYLVKRTGEKVFLECVQDMDHENMFWYRQDPGLGLRLIYFSYDVKMKEKGDIPEGYSVSREKKERFSLILESASTNQTSMYLCASSLLSYEQYFGPGTRLTVT.

In this sample, this clone turned up a few times. The chain links TRBV27 to TRBJ1-3, with D tentatively TRBD1 (6 bases). V was cut by 0 bases and J by 4 bases, with 10 bases left in between. CDR3 length: 15 amino acids. Germline V gene sequence: CDR1 MNHEY, CDR2 SMNVEV (reference sequence). The CDR3 coding sequence is TGTGCCAGCAGTTTATCGTCAGGGGCGGGAAACACCATATATTTT. Protein sequence: CASSLSSGAGNTIYF.

This clone came up a few times. This chain joins TRBV27 and TRBJ1-5; D not certain. V gave up 3 bases and J gave up 0 bases, with 6 bases separating them. CDR3 length: 14 residues. Germline CDR1 MNHEY, CDR2 SMNVEV (reference sequence). This CDR3 reads CASSFGNSNQPQHF. The CDR3 coding sequence is TGTGCCAGCAGTTTCGGGAATAGCAATCAGCCCCAGCATTTT.

The gene calls are TRBV4-3 and TRBJ2-3; TRBD2 agrees at 9 bases. J lost 4 bases, V lost 5 bases, and 7 bases had no gene match. Germline assignment: CDR1 LGHNA and CDR2 YSLEER. The CDR3 runs 15 residues. Here the CDR3 DNA reads TGCGCCAGCAGCTTAAAAGGCGGGGGGGCAGATACGCAGTATTTT. This sequence encodes CASSLKGGGADTQYF.